The T cell receptor beta chain under discussion was sequenced for a study of T cells after yellow fever vaccination. At the level of the study: Preparation used SMART-Seq v4 Ultra Low Input for the low-cell-number fractions.

Study-wide results and limits: The booster saw the reappearance of most primary-vaccination clones (approximately 97% CD4, about 88% CD8). A weaker but faster secondary response was observed, peaking on day 5 versus 15.

TCRdb used MiXCR to reprocess the 5' RACE reads, holding one entry per CDR3 protein. There are 340,000 or so distinct CDR3 sequences in the sample; roughly an eighth occur only once, and 3.2% lies in the top ten. Germline loops: CDR1 KGHSH, CDR2 LQKENI. The CDR3 consists of 15 residues. The V gene lost 6 bases and the J gene lost 2 bases, with 16 bases spanning the gap. The table lists this clonotype with a few counts. Its target is not known. The rearrangement joins TRBV18 to TRBJ1-2, with D possibly being TRBD1 (6 bases). The sequencing here drew on CD4+ T cells sorted from PBMCs, taken 15 days after the yellow fever booster vaccination. The sequence derives from a man between 18 and 35 years old who received the YFV17D yellow fever vaccine. The CDR3 DNA is TGTGCCAGCTCCCCCGAGAGGGGGGCCAACTATGGCTACACCTTC. Protein product: CASSPERGANYGYTF.